This TCR beta chain came from a study of T cell responses to AZD1222 COVID-19 vaccine. Study results and caveats: Donors skewed white British and female; clonal diversity was possibly underestimated.

With 3 bases clipped from V and 4 bases from J, the junction kept 6 bases outside the gene matches. Germline lookup yields CDR1 SNHLY and CDR2 FYNNEI. This CDR3 spans 16 amino acids. Here immunoSEQ multiplex PCR was the method, and the copy in TCRdb shows in-frame clones only, minus some. This sample yields about 150,000 clones, of which less than 90% are seen a single time; approximately 3.1% belongs to the top ten. In the case of this clone: Its target is not known.

Sequenced material: peripheral blood, taken on day 0 of AZD1222 vaccination. The V gene is TRBV2, the J gene TRBJ2-6; 7 nucleotides align to TRBD1. This clonotype was obtained from an adult in good health. DNA of the CDR3: TGTGCCAGCAGTGAGTACAGGGGTGGAGGGGCCAACGTCCTGACTTTC. Residues: CASSEYRGGGANVLTF.